Each of the 26 T cell receptor beta chains below was sequenced from the same sample in a study of blood T cell repertoires in COVID-19. Data came from immunoSEQ multiplex PCR; TCRdb stores just in-frame clones and leaves some out. Of approximately 210,000 clones listed, under 90% are singletons. The sample taken for sequencing was peripheral blood. The source of these receptors is a woman of 80 years or more with COVID-19, enrolled during active disease.

The chain uses TRBV5-6 and TRBJ1-2; TRBD1 matches 9 bases. The germline CDR1 and CDR2 sequences are SGHDT and YYEEEE. This CDR3 has 15 amino acids. The junction had 9 bases not matched to a gene; V was cut back by 4 bases and J by 5 bases. The CDR3 nucleotides read TGTGCCAGCAGCCCCGAGGACAGGGGCGCATATGGCTACACCTTC. It specifies CASSPEDRGAYGYTF.

V is TRBV19 and J is TRBJ1-4; 7 bases line up with TRBD1. The germline gives CDR1 LNHDA, CDR2 SQIVND (reference sequence). V lost 7 bases and J lost 7; bases outside the gene matches: 9. The CDR3 has 14 amino acids. The CDR3 here is CASTKTGTSEKLFF. DNA for the CDR3: TGTGCCAGTACCAAGACAGGGACGAGTGAAAAACTGTTTTTT.

J is TRBJ2-3 and V is TRBV2; tentative D call: TRBD2 (5 bases). The V end was cut by 11 bases, the J end by 4 bases, with 13 bases between. The germline gives CDR1 SNHLY, CDR2 FYNNEI. The CDR3 extends over 12 amino acids. The CDR3 spells CASDKRSDTQYF. CDR3 sequence (DNA): TGTGCCTCCGATAAGCGGTCAGATACGCAGTATTTT.

The CDR3 nucleotides are TGTGCCAGCAGTTATCCCGCGGCCGGGGAGCTGTTTTTT. Amino acid sequence: CASSYPAAGELFF. V gene TRBV6-5 combines with J gene TRBJ2-2; D gene unclear. Trimming removed 3 bases from V and 6 bases from J, with 8 bases in between. Germline assignment: CDR1 MNHEY and CDR2 SVGAGI. This CDR3 is built from 13 residues.

V is TRBV5-4 and J is TRBJ1-1; a weak D match, TRBD1 (6 bases). The V and J ends lost 1 base and 0 bases respectively, with 16 bases between them. Germline V gene sequence: CDR1 SGHNT, CDR2 YYREEE (reference sequence). The CDR3 spans 17 residues. CDR3 loop: CASSLTGLSMMNTEAFF. The CDR3 DNA reads as TGTGCCAGCAGCTTGACAGGGCTCTCTATGATGAACACTGAAGCTTTCTTT.

The chain is built from TRBV6-1 and TRBJ2-3; D may be TRBD2 (5 bases). The CDR3 totals 19 residues. The germline V gene has CDR1 MNHNS and CDR2 SASEGT. Trimming left V 2 bases short and J 0 bases short, with 21 bases between. This CDR3 reads CASSEFGVGRKASTDTQYF. CDR3 sequence (DNA): TGTGCCAGCAGTGAATTCGGGGTAGGCAGAAAGGCTAGCACAGATACGCAGTATTTT.

This chain connects TRBV28 to TRBJ2-3, with 12 bases that match TRBD2. This CDR3 is built from 14 residues. Germline values: CDR1 MDHEN, CDR2 SYDVKM. With V trimmed by 3 bases and J by 6 bases, 1 base remained unmatched. The CDR3 loop is CASSFTSGGDTQYF. The CDR3 DNA reads TGTGCCAGCAGTTTTACTAGCGGGGGGGATACGCAGTATTTT.

This chain's CDR3 is CASSYGGLSDTQYF. The CDR3 DNA follows: TGTGCCAGCAGCTACGGGGGGCTTTCAGATACGCAGTATTTT. The chain joins TRBV7-2 to TRBJ2-3, with a possible D match to TRBD2 (7 bases). Trimming removed 4 bases at V and 4 bases at J, with 12 bases between. This CDR3 has 14 amino acids. Germline V gene sequence: CDR1 SGHTA, CDR2 FQGNSA.

A remark on this clone: At the DNA level, this CDR3 is encoded by other sequences in the same sample as well. The chain recombines TRBV5-1 with TRBJ2-5; no firm D call. This CDR3 is 12 amino acids long. The germline V gene encodes CDR1 SGHRS and CDR2 YFSETQ. Trimming removed 0 bases from V and 4 bases from J, with 4 bases in between. CDR3 bases: TGCGCCAGCAGCTTGGGGCTAGAGACCCAGTACTTC. Its protein product is CASSLGLETQYF.

CDR3 in DNA: TGCGCCAGCAGCTTGGACAGGGGGCGAGTTGGCACTGAAGCTTTCTTT. Amino acids: CASSLDRGRVGTEAFF. V gene TRBV5-1 combines with J gene TRBJ1-1; TRBD1 aligns across 9 bases. The CDR3 loop spans 16 amino acids. The ends lost 0 bases at V and 4 bases at J; junction bases unmatched: 7. Per germline, CDR1 SGHRS and CDR2 YFSETQ.

The chain recombines TRBV30 with TRBJ1-1; D possibly corresponds to TRBD1 (5 bases). This CDR3 spans 13 amino acids. Germline loops: CDR1 GTSNPN, CDR2 SVGIG (reference sequence). The ends were cut back, 3 bases at V and 10 bases at J, with 18 bases in the middle. The CDR3 DNA reads TGTGCCTGGAGAACGCCCGGGGGGATCGGAGCTTTCTTT. It is translated as CAWRTPGGIGAFF.

In its sample, this clone was seen a few times. CDR3 in amino acids: CASSDLGAGYGYTF. In nucleotides, the CDR3 is TGTGCCAGCAGTGATTTAGGGGCCGGTTATGGCTACACCTTC. The chain carries TRBV2 and TRBJ1-2, with D possibly TRBD1 on 5 matching bases. In germline, CDR1 is SNHLY, CDR2 FYNNEI. V was clipped by 3 bases and J by 5 bases, with 13 bases between them. There are 14 residues in the CDR3.

V gene TRBV5-1 combines with J gene TRBJ1-2, with 10 bases identical to TRBD1. Germline V lookup: CDR1 SGHRS, CDR2 YFSETQ. Germline trimming cut 4 bases from V and 3 bases from J; bases unmatched to any gene: 3. This CDR3 has 14 amino acids. The CDR3 DNA follows: TGCGCCAGCAGCCCCGGGACAGGGGACTATGGCTACACCTTC. Amino acids: CASSPGTGDYGYTF.

This chain joins TRBV9 and TRBJ1-5; D not certain. Germline lookup yields CDR1 SGDLS and CDR2 YYNGEE. The length of the CDR3 is 15 residues. V was cut by 0 bases and J by 1 base, with 8 bases left in between. CDR3 in DNA: TGTGCCAGCAGCGTAGGGACGGGAAGCAATCAGCCCCAGCATTTT. Translation gives CASSVGTGSNQPQHF.

CDR3 DNA: TGTGCCAGCAGCTTATCTTACACAGATACGCAGTATTTT. The encoded protein is CASSLSYTDTQYF. The chain carries TRBV11-2 and TRBJ2-3, with unresolved D. The CDR3 is 13 residues long. Between the trimmed V and J ends, which lost 2 bases and 2 bases, there was a span of 5 bases. Germline CDR1 is SGHAT and CDR2 is FQNNGV.

The chain employs TRBV7-9 and TRBJ2-7; 7 bases align to TRBD1. The CDR3 runs to 13 residues. V lost 3 bases, J lost 6 bases, and 5 bases stayed unmatched. CDR1 is SEHNR and CDR2 is FQNEAQ in the germline V gene (reference sequence). The CDR3 coding sequence is TGTGCCAGCAGCTTGGGACAGCCCTTCGAGCAGTACTTC. Translated: CASSLGQPFEQYF.

This clone was seen more than once but under ten times. The chain has TRBV7-7 and TRBJ2-5, with TRBD1 identical over 7 bases. Trimming cost V 5 bases and J 2 bases; bases outside gene matches: 2. CDR1 is SSHAT, CDR2 FNYEAQ, per germline (reference sequence). The CDR3 has 13 residues. The CDR3, as DNA: TGTGCCAGCAGCAAGGGGGCTCAAGAGACCCAGTACTTC. Protein product: CASSKGAQETQYF.

This chain connects TRBV4-1 to TRBJ1-5; 8 nucleotides match TRBD1. The CDR3 length is 17 residues. In germline, CDR1 is MGHRA, CDR2 YSYEKL. V lost 3 bases, J lost 2 bases, and 9 bases stayed unmatched. The CDR3 spells CASSQLPRGLGNQPQHF. Here the CDR3 DNA reads TGCGCCAGCAGCCAGCTGCCCAGGGGGCTGGGCAATCAGCCCCAGCATTTT.

The rearrangement joins TRBV9 to TRBJ1-2, with D uncertain. The V end was cut by 4 bases, the J end by 5 bases, with 12 bases between. The germline CDR1 and CDR2 sequences are SGDLS and YYNGEE. This CDR3 is 13 amino acids long. The CDR3 here is CASSLGDKYGYTF. In DNA, the CDR3 is TGTGCCAGCAGCTTGGGAGATAAGTATGGCTACACCTTC.

This clone was observed once. The chain uses TRBV6-6 and TRBJ2-1, with TRBD1 identical over 9 bases. This CDR3 is 15 amino acids long. Per germline, CDR1 MNHNY and CDR2 SVGAGI (reference sequence). Trimming took 4 bases from V and 9 from J; bases not matched to a gene: 10. CDR3 DNA sequence: TGTGCCAGCAGTTGGGGACAGGGCCCTCTAAGTGAGCAGTTCTTC. It codes for CASSWGQGPLSEQFF.

The rearrangement uses TRBV9 and TRBJ2-2; 8 bases align to TRBD1. CDR3 length equals 16 residues. Germline V gene lookup returns CDR1 SGDLS and CDR2 YYNGEE. V lost 1 base, J lost 7 bases, and 9 bases stayed unmatched. CDR3 DNA sequence: TGTGCCAGCAGCGTATCGACAGGGGTCGTAGGCGGGGAGCTGTTTTTT. It encodes CASSVSTGVVGGELFF.

This clone was seen once. This chain links TRBV18 with TRBJ1-5, with no clear D. Trimming took off 5 bases at V and 0 bases at J, with 8 bases between the two ends. The length of the CDR3 is 14 residues. Looked up from germline, CDR1 is KGHSH and CDR2 is LQKENI. CDR3 residues: CASSDTYSNQPQHF. CDR3 DNA sequence: TGTGCCAGCTCAGACACCTATAGCAATCAGCCCCAGCATTTT.

The chain couples TRBV5-8 to TRBJ1-5; 7 bases fit TRBD1. CDR3 size: 12 residues. V lost 4 bases, J lost 11 bases, and 6 bases stayed unmatched. CDR1 SGHTS and CDR2 YDEGEE come from the germline V gene. This chain's CDR3 is CASSERQGTQHF. CDR3 sequence (DNA): TGTGCCAGCAGCGAACGACAGGGCACCCAGCATTTT.

This chain connects TRBV3-1 (or the pseudogene TRBV3-2) to TRBJ2-1; 7 bases align to TRBD1. The germline V gene has CDR1 LGHDT and CDR2 YNNKEL (reference sequence). The CDR3 sequence is 14 residues long. V shed 2 bases and J 8 bases; nucleotides not matched to a gene: 6. The CDR3 loop is CASSQLDRAHEQFF. The CDR3 bases are TGTGCCAGCAGCCAACTTGACAGGGCCCATGAGCAGTTCTTC.

V is TRBV19 and J is TRBJ1-3; the match to TRBD1 covers 10 bases. Germline V gene sequence: CDR1 LNHDA, CDR2 SQIVND (reference sequence). Unmatched junction bases numbered 6, after V lost 6 bases and J lost 4 bases. The CDR3 has 15 residues. The CDR3 spells CASSPGTGVGNTIYF. CDR3 nucleotides: TGTGCCAGTAGCCCCGGGACAGGGGTCGGAAACACCATATATTTT. Filled out from reference TRBV19 and TRBJ1-3, the complete variable domain reads DGGITQSPKYLFRKEGQNVTLSCEQNLNHDAMYWYRQDPGQGLRLIYYSQIVNDFQKGDIAEGYSVSREKKESFPLTVTSAQKNPTAFYLCASSPGTGVGNTIYFGEGSWLTVV.

The V gene is TRBV7-8, the J gene TRBJ2-2; D is possibly TRBD2 (6 bases). The germline V gene has CDR1 SGHVS and CDR2 FQNEAQ. The length of the CDR3 is 15 residues. The ends were cut back, 5 bases at V and 5 bases at J, with 15 bases in the middle. The CDR3 coding sequence is TGTGCCAGCAGCCCAAGGGAGGAATATACCGGGGAGCTGTTTTTT. It yields the protein CASSPREEYTGELFF.